This TCR beta chain came from a study of Tregs in tolerant kidney transplant recipients. The CDR3 covers 13 residues. V shed 7 bases, J shed 7 bases, and the junction held 4 bases outside the gene matches. CDR1 and CDR2 from the germline V gene are SQVTM and ANQGSEA. Related graft donors supplied nonmyeloablative bone marrow transplants, and mixed chimerism was transient. The protocol was immunoSEQ multiplex PCR, while the TCRdb copy is restricted to in-frame clones and leaves out a portion. The profile covers around 50,000 clones, with 91% appearing a single time and approximately 16% taken by the ten largest.

The chain carries TRBV29-1 and TRBJ2-1, with TRBD2 matching over 13 bases. The clonotype comes from a human patient who received a combined kidney and bone marrow transplant. The graft donor may have contributed some T cells. Sequencing used CD8+ T cells from blood (PBMCs), obtained 24 months after the transplant. The CDR3 region is CSGGLAGMNEQFF. The CDR3 nucleotides are TGCAGCGGGGGACTAGCGGGAATGAATGAGCAGTTCTTC.